This T cell receptor (beta chain) was observed in a study of human T cells and chemical hapten exposure. Overall study results and limits: Those TCRs sitting above 1 in 1000 frequency stayed the same with DPC sensitization.

Unique molecular identifiers were attached to individual cDNA molecules within the library. From the RACE reads, TCRdb called clonotypes with MiXCR, one entry per CDR3 protein. The sample holds more than 100,000 distinct CDR3 sequences, around 13% seen once. Per the germline V gene, CDR1 is SEHNR and CDR2 is FQNEAQ (reference sequence). V was trimmed by 1 base and J by 5 bases, leaving 9 bases between them. This CDR3 is built from 13 residues. The time point: patch test 1, 2 weeks after DPC sensitization. Treatment given: therapeutic diphenylcyclopropenone sensitization with weekly scalp DPC. This clonotype showed up just a few times. Its antigen is undetermined.

The material was whole blood, obtained in connection with sensitization to the hapten diphenylcyclopropenone (DPC). The receptor comes from a man younger than 35 with alopecia areata. Some clones in this sample may be carry-over from other donors' samples. The chain couples TRBV7-9 to TRBJ2-7; D is tentatively TRBD1 or TRBD2 (5 bases each). The CDR3 DNA reads TGTGCCAGCAGCTTAGATCGAGGGGACGAGCAGTACTTC. Translation: CASSLDRGDEQYF.